Listed below are T cell receptor beta chains from one sample, sequenced in a study of radiation and T cells in renal cell carcinoma. The protocol was immunoSEQ multiplex PCR, while the TCRdb copy is restricted to in-frame clones and leaves out a portion. Of approximately 90,000 clones listed, around four fifths were seen once; the top ten hold 9.4%. Sequences were derived from blood, sampled from a patient whose treatment included radiotherapy and nephrectomy. These TCRs come from a man aged 50 to 60 with renal cell carcinoma. CDR3s include the opening cysteine and the closing phenylalanine or tryptophan. D genes are given only for firm matches. Some rows mark clone size as missing; the rest say once, few, many or name a class of expanded clone.

V gene: TRBV5-1; D gene: NA; J gene: TRBJ2-5; clone size: NA; CDR3 protein: CASSLGVPKETQYF; CDR3 DNA: TGCGCCAGCAGCTTGGGGGTTCCTAAAGAGACCCAGTACTTC
V gene: TRBV28; D gene: TRBD1; J gene: TRBJ2-1; clone size: NA; CDR3 protein: CASSFATGKFF; CDR3 DNA: TGTGCCAGCAGTTTCGCGACAGGGAAGTTCTTC
V gene: TRBV9; D gene: TRBD1; J gene: TRBJ2-3; clone size: NA; CDR3 protein: CASSVAQGASDTQYF; CDR3 DNA: TGTGCCAGCAGCGTAGCCCAGGGGGCTTCTGATACGCAGTATTTT
V gene: TRBV5-1; D gene: NA; J gene: TRBJ2-1; clone size: NA; CDR3 protein: CASSPLSSYNEQFF; CDR3 DNA: TGCGCCAGCAGCCCGCTAAGCTCCTACAATGAGCAGTTCTTC
V gene: TRBV10-2; D gene: NA; J gene: TRBJ1-4; clone size: NA; CDR3 protein: CASRWGPGDEKLFF; CDR3 DNA: TGCGCCAGCAGATGGGGCCCGGGGGATGAAAAACTGTTTTTT
V gene: TRBV4-2; D gene: TRBD2; J gene: TRBJ2-7; clone size: NA; CDR3 protein: CASSQESTSGGFSYEQYF; CDR3 DNA: TGTGCCAGCAGCCAAGAATCCACTAGCGGGGGCTTTTCCTACGAGCAGTACTTC
V gene: TRBV5-1; D gene: TRBD1; J gene: TRBJ2-4; clone size: NA; CDR3 protein: CASTLGGAENIQYF; CDR3 DNA: TGCGCCAGCACCCTAGGGGGCGCGGAAAACATTCAGTACTTC
V gene: TRBV7-9; D gene: NA; J gene: TRBJ1-2; clone size: NA; CDR3 protein: CASSGGQRYGYTF; CDR3 DNA: TGTGCCAGCAGCGGGGGACAACGCTATGGCTACACCTTC
V gene: TRBV4-2; D gene: NA; J gene: TRBJ1-2; clone size: NA; CDR3 protein: CASSQDHSGGDYTF; CDR3 DNA: TGTGCCAGCAGCCAAGATCACTCTGGGGGTGACTACACCTTC
V gene: TRBV5-1; D gene: NA; J gene: TRBJ2-2; clone size: NA; CDR3 protein: CASSLEGSTGELFF; CDR3 DNA: TGCGCCAGCAGCTTGGAGGGCAGCACCGGGGAGCTGTTTTTT
V gene: TRBV6-5; D gene: TRBD1; J gene: TRBJ1-1; clone size: NA; CDR3 protein: CASSFQDRGNTEAFF; CDR3 DNA: TGTGCCAGCAGTTTTCAGGACAGGGGGAACACTGAAGCTTTCTTT
V gene: TRBV6-5; D gene: NA; J gene: TRBJ2-3; clone size: NA; CDR3 protein: CASRSRGGGDTQYF; CDR3 DNA: TGTGCCAGCAGGTCCAGGGGAGGGGGAGATACGCAGTATTTT
V gene: TRBV5-5; D gene: NA; J gene: TRBJ2-7; clone size: NA; CDR3 protein: CASSLEPTPAYEQYF; CDR3 DNA: TGTGCCAGCAGCTTGGAACCGACACCAGCATACGAGCAGTACTTC
V gene: TRBV30; D gene: NA; J gene: TRBJ2-5; clone size: NA; CDR3 protein: CAWSRPPDGPGTQYF; CDR3 DNA: TGTGCCTGGAGTCGCCCCCCGGACGGTCCGGGGACCCAGTACTTC
V gene: TRBV11-2; D gene: NA; J gene: TRBJ2-2; clone size: once; CDR3 protein: CASSLGVWTANTGELFF; CDR3 DNA: TGTGCCAGCAGCTTGGGGGTGTGGACAGCGAACACCGGGGAGCTGTTTTTT
V gene: TRBV19; D gene: NA; J gene: TRBJ1-6; clone size: NA; CDR3 protein: CASSPWGGVKSPLHF; CDR3 DNA: TGTGCCAGTTCCCCCTGGGGAGGGGTGAAATCACCCCTCCACTTT
V gene: TRBV4-2; D gene: NA; J gene: TRBJ2-1; clone size: NA; CDR3 protein: CASSQTAGSYNEQFF; CDR3 DNA: TGTGCCAGCAGCCAGACGGCAGGATCCTACAATGAGCAGTTCTTC
V gene: TRBV11-2; D gene: TRBD1; J gene: TRBJ1-1; clone size: NA; CDR3 protein: CASSTPFPRDSMNTEAFF; CDR3 DNA: TGTGCCAGCAGCACCCCATTCCCCCGGGACAGCATGAACACTGAAGCTTTCTTT
V gene: TRBV9; D gene: NA; J gene: TRBJ1-3; clone size: NA; CDR3 protein: CASSATGDSGNTIYF; CDR3 DNA: TGTGCCAGCAGCGCGACAGGAGACTCTGGAAACACCATATATTTT
V gene: TRBV5-5; D gene: TRBD1; J gene: TRBJ2-7; clone size: NA; CDR3 protein: CASSLRDRVTPNEQYF; CDR3 DNA: TGTGCCAGCAGCCTACGGGACAGGGTTACTCCTAACGAGCAGTACTTC
V gene: TRBV7-9; D gene: NA; J gene: TRBJ1-4; clone size: NA; CDR3 protein: CASSLRNYGFRGEKLFF; CDR3 DNA: TGTGCCAGCAGCCTCAGGAACTACGGCTTCCGTGGGGAAAAACTGTTTTTT
V gene: TRBV19; D gene: NA; J gene: TRBJ2-5; clone size: NA; CDR3 protein: CAGRTEDKCETQYF; CDR3 DNA: TGTGCCGGCAGGACAGAGGATAAGTGTGAGACCCAGTACTTC
V gene: TRBV19; D gene: NA; J gene: TRBJ1-1; clone size: NA; CDR3 protein: CASSIETPIAEAFF; CDR3 DNA: TGTGCCAGTAGTATCGAGACACCGATTGCTGAAGCTTTCTTT
V gene: TRBV9; D gene: TRBD2; J gene: TRBJ2-3; clone size: NA; CDR3 protein: CASSVGGTSGTDTQYF; CDR3 DNA: TGTGCCAGCAGCGTAGGCGGGACTAGCGGCACAGATACGCAGTATTTT
V gene: TRBV28; D gene: NA; J gene: TRBJ1-6; clone size: NA; CDR3 protein: CASRQGNNSPLHF; CDR3 DNA: TGTGCCAGCAGACAGGGTAATAATTCACCCCTCCACTTT
V gene: TRBV7-7; D gene: TRBD1; J gene: TRBJ2-5; clone size: NA; CDR3 protein: CASSLGTGQETQYF; CDR3 DNA: TGTGCTAGCAGCTTAGGGACAGGTCAAGAGACCCAGTACTTC